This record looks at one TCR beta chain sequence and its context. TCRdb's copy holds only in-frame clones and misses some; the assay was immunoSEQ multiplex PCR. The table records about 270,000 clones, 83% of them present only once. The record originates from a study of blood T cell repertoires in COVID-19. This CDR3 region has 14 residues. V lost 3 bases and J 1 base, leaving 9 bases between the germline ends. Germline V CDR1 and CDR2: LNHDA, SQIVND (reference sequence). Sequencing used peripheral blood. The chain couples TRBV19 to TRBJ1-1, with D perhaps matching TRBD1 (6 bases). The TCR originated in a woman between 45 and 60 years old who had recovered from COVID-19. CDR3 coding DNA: TGTGCCAGTAGTATCACAGGGCAGAACACTGAAGCTTTCTTT. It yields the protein CASSITGQNTEAFF.